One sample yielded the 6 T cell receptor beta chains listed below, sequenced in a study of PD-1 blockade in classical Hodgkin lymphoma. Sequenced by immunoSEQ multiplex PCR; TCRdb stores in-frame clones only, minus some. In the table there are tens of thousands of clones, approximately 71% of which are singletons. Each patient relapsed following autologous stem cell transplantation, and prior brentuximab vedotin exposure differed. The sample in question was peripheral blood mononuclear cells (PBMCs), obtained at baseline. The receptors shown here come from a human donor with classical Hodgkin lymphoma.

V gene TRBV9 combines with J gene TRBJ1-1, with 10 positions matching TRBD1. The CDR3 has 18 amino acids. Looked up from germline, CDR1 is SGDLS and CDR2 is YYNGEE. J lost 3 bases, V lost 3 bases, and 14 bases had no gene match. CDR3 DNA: TGTGCCAGCAGCGACTTGACAGGGGGCGTCCTTGAAGACACTGAAGCTTTCTTT. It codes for CASSDLTGGVLEDTEAFF. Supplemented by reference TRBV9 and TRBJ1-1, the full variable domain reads DSGVTQTPKHLITATGQRVTLRCSPRSGDLSVYWYQQSLDQGLQFLIQYYNGEERAKGNILERFSAQQFPDLHSELNLSSLELGDSALYFCASSDLTGGVLEDTEAFFGQGTRLTVV.

CDR3 residues: CASSQDRREQFF. The CDR3 DNA reads TGTGCCAGCAGTCAGGACAGGAGGGAGCAGTTCTTC. The chain links TRBV6-1 to TRBJ2-1; TRBD1 matches at 7 bases. CDR3 size: 12 residues. Trimming at V came to 5 bases and at J to 10 bases, leaving 5 bases not matched to a gene. Germline V gene data show CDR1 as MNHNS and CDR2 as SASEGT.

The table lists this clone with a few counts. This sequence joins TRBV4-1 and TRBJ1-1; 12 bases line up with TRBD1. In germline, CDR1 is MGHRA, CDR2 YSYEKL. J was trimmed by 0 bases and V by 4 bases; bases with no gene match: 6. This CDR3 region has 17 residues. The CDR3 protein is CASSRGQGAFLNTEAFF. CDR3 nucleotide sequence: TGCGCCAGCAGCCGGGGACAGGGGGCCTTCCTGAACACTGAAGCTTTCTTT.

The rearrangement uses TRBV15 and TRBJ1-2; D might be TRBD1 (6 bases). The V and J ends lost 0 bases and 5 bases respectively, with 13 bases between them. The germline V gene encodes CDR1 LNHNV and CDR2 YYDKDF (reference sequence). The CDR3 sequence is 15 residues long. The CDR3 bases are TGTGCCACCAGCAGAGAGGCAGGGGCCCAGTATGGCTACACCTTC. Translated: CATSREAGAQYGYTF. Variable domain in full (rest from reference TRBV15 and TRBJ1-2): DAMVIQNPRYQVTQFGKPVTLSCSQTLNHNVMYWYQQKSSQAPKLLFHYYDKDFNNEADTPDNFQSRRPNTSFCFLDIRSPGLGDTAMYLCATSREAGAQYGYTFGSGTRLTVV.

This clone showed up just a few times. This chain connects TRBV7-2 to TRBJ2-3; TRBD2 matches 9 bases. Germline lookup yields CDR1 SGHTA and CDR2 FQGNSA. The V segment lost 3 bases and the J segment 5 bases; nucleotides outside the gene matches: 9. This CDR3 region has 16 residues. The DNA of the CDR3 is TGTGCCAGCAGCTTTTTTAGCGGGGGCCGAGGAGATACGCAGTATTTT. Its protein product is CASSFFSGGRGDTQYF.

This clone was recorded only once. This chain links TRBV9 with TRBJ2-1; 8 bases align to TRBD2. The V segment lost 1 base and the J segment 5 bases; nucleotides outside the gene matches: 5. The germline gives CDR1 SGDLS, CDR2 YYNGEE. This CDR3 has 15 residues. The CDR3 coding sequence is TGTGCCAGCAGCGTAAGAACTAGCGGTAACAATGAGCAGTTCTTC. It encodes CASSVRTSGNNEQFF.